This T cell receptor (beta chain) is from a study of cytomegalovirus exposure and HLA in healthy donors. Study findings and constraints: Several of the most significant clusters appeared, in a later analysis, to be linked to common viral pathogens.

The germline V gene encodes CDR1 SGHDT and CDR2 YYEEEE. V lost 0 bases and J 11 bases, leaving 11 bases between the germline ends. The CDR3 totals 12 residues. A word on this clone: What it binds is not known.

The PCR used 60 Vbeta and 13 Jbeta primers. The data were produced by immunoSEQ multiplex PCR, yet TCRdb's version contains in-frame clones alone and is incomplete. The sample consists of about 200,000 clones, approximately 80% of them appearing once. The donors (healthy individuals) were bone marrow donors. Donors had nominal health at sampling but likely had unrecorded immune exposures. The source material was PBMCs. The TCR originated in a girl aged 5 to 17 in good health and CMV-seronegative. The V gene is TRBV5-6, the J gene TRBJ1-1, with a tentative D call TRBD1 (6 bases). CDR3 nucleotides: TGTGCCAGCAGCTTGGGGGGGCGCGAGGCTTTCTTT. It specifies CASSLGGREAFF.